The entry below gives a single T cell receptor beta chain sequence along with its context. Germline CDR1 reads SEHNR; CDR2 reads FQNEAQ (reference sequence). Between the trimmed V and J ends, which lost 4 bases and 4 bases, there was a span of 16 bases. CDR3 size: 15 residues. This record belongs to a study of OX40 agonist ivuxolimab in advanced cancers. The data were produced by immunoSEQ multiplex PCR, yet TCRdb's version contains in-frame clones alone and is incomplete. In the table there are 60,000 or so clones, just over 85% of which are singletons. The chain links TRBV7-9 to TRBJ1-2; maybe TRBD1 (5 bases). This clonotype was obtained from an adult with an advanced solid tumor such as melanoma, head and neck, liver or kidney cancer. The specimen comprised CD4+ or CD8+ T cells sorted from blood, sampled in a trial of the OX40 agonist ivuxolimab. The CDR3 region is CASSSWGEGSYGYTF. The CDR3, as DNA: TGTGCCAGCAGCTCGTGGGGGGAGGGTAGCTATGGCTACACCTTC.